The rows below give T cell receptor beta chains drawn from one sample of a study of memory CD4+ T cells and cytomegalovirus serostatus. Here immunoSEQ multiplex PCR was the method, and the copy in TCRdb shows in-frame clones only, minus some. The table lists 75,000 to 90,000 clones, roughly 80% of them singletons. Sequenced material: memory CD4+ T cells from blood. Receptors were obtained from an adult in good health and CMV-seronegative. CDR3s include the opening cysteine and the closing phenylalanine or tryptophan. The D gene is left open where the match is weak. Size is omitted from some rows. Given values are once, few, many or a class for expanded clones.

D: TRBD2
size: .
V: TRBV6-1
J: TRBJ2-3
CDR3: CASSVRGGGAATQYF
DNA: TGTGCCAGCAGTGTTCGGGGGGGCGGGGCAGCTACGCAGTATTTT

D: TRBD1
size: .
V: TRBV7-2
J: TRBJ1-2
CDR3: CASSRDRGGYTF
DNA: TGTGCCAGCAGCCGGGACAGGGGCGGCTACACCTTC

D: .
size: .
V: TRBV7-2
J: TRBJ2-3
CDR3: CASSFMRAREDTQYF
DNA: TGTGCCAGCAGCTTTATGCGGGCCAGGGAAGATACGCAGTATTTT

D: TRBD2
size: .
V: TRBV30
J: TRBJ2-4
CDR3: CAWGRGTSRDIQYF
DNA: TGTGCCTGGGGGAGAGGGACTAGCAGGGACATTCAGTACTTC

D: TRBD1
size: .
V: TRBV7-2
J: TRBJ1-6
CDR3: CASSLGTGADSPLHF
DNA: TGTGCCAGCAGCTTAGGGACAGGGGCGGATTCACCCCTCCACTTT

D: TRBD2
size: .
V: TRBV30
J: TRBJ2-2
CDR3: CAWSGLAGATGELFF
DNA: TGTGCCTGGAGTGGGCTAGCGGGGGCCACCGGGGAGCTGTTTTTT

D: .
size: .
V: TRBV19
J: TRBJ2-5
CDR3: CASSIDRGETQYF
DNA: TGTGCCAGTAGTATAGATAGGGGTGAGACCCAGTACTTC

D: TRBD2
size: .
V: TRBV9
J: TRBJ2-1
CDR3: CASSAAGGPIEQFF
DNA: TGTGCCAGCAGCGCGGCGGGGGGGCCAATTGAGCAGTTCTTC

D: .
size: .
V: TRBV7-2
J: TRBJ2-7
CDR3: CASSSTPGLSSKQYF
DNA: TGTGCCAGCAGCTCCACTCCGGGACTTTCCTCCAAGCAGTACTTC

D: .
size: once
V: TRBV7-3
J: TRBJ2-2
CDR3: CASSSQGLDGELFF
DNA: TGTGCCAGCAGCTCACAGGGATTGGACGGGGAGCTGTTTTTT

D: .
size: .
V: TRBV11-1
J: TRBJ2-2
CDR3: CASSGYRKRNTGELFF
DNA: TGTGCCAGCAGCGGCTATCGAAAAAGGAACACCGGGGAGCTGTTTTTT

D: TRBD2
size: .
V: TRBV7-2
J: TRBJ2-7
CDR3: CASSLSAGGLYEQYF
DNA: TGTGCCAGCAGCTTATCCGCGGGAGGGTTGTACGAGCAGTACTTC

D: TRBD1
size: medium-sized
V: TRBV2
J: TRBJ1-5
CDR3: CASSFGGGQPQHF
DNA: TGTGCCAGCAGTTTTGGAGGGGGCCAGCCCCAGCATTTT

D: TRBD1
size: few
V: TRBV7-9
J: TRBJ1-2
CDR3: CASSPGQGPYGYTF
DNA: TGTGCCAGCAGCCCGGGACAGGGCCCTTATGGCTACACCTTC

D: .
size: once
V: TRBV30
J: TRBJ2-2
CDR3: CAWSARRTTNTGELFF
DNA: TGTGCCTGGAGTGCCAGGAGGACTACGAACACCGGGGAGCTGTTTTTT

D: .
size: .
V: TRBV10-3
J: TRBJ1-2
CDR3: CAISETNGGSNYGYTF
DNA: TGTGCCATCAGTGAAACAAACGGGGGGTCAAACTATGGCTACACCTTC

D: .
size: .
V: TRBV6-1
J: TRBJ1-5
CDR3: CASSYRVGNQPQHF
DNA: TGTGCCAGCAGCTACAGGGTAGGCAATCAGCCCCAGCATTTT

D: TRBD1
size: .
V: TRBV19
J: TRBJ1-1
CDR3: CASSGGTGLNTEAFF
DNA: TGTGCCAGTAGTGGAGGGACAGGCTTGAACACTGAAGCTTTCTTT

D: TRBD2
size: .
V: TRBV4-2
J: TRBJ2-1
CDR3: CASSQVSSGGEQFF
DNA: TGTGCCAGCAGCCAAGTGTCTAGCGGGGGGGAGCAGTTCTTC

D: TRBD1
size: .
V: TRBV7-2
J: TRBJ1-5
CDR3: CASSLVQGNQPQHF
DNA: TGTGCCAGCAGCTTAGTACAGGGGAATCAGCCCCAGCATTTT

D: .
size: .
V: TRBV5-6
J: TRBJ1-1
CDR3: CASSDARTGNTEAFF
DNA: TGTGCCAGCAGCGATGCAAGGACGGGGAACACTGAAGCTTTCTTT

D: .
size: .
V: TRBV7-2
J: TRBJ2-7
CDR3: CASSVTAEQYF
DNA: TGTGCCAGCAGCGTCACGGCAGAGCAGTACTTC

D: .
size: .
V: TRBV7-2
J: TRBJ2-7
CDR3: CASSLVMDYEQYF
DNA: TGTGCCAGCAGCTTAGTCATGGATTACGAGCAGTACTTC

D: TRBD1
size: once
V: TRBV18
J: TRBJ2-1
CDR3: CASSAPGQSYNEQFF
DNA: TGTGCCAGCTCAGCCCCGGGACAGAGTTACAATGAGCAGTTCTTC

D: TRBD1
size: .
V: TRBV19
J: TRBJ2-7
CDR3: CASSIGFRDRATYEQYF
DNA: TGTGCCAGTAGTATCGGCTTCCGGGACAGGGCCACCTACGAGCAGTACTTC